This T cell receptor beta chain emerged from a study of metastatic and nonmetastatic thyroid tumors (dated by TCRdb to 2018 to 2021). Broadly, across the study: The researchers compared repertoires between peripheral blood samples and tumor or nodule tissue samples from patients with malignant or benign thyroid disease. What the authors observed across the whole study: In both blood and tumor samples, malignant tumors were reported to have significantly higher TCR beta diversity than benign nodules.

Libraries were constructed by PCR. TCRdb records Illumina HiSeq 4000 as the sequencer. High-throughput sequencing was used to profile the TCR beta-chain CDR3 region of every patient. The original methods were these. Drawing on CDR3 differences between clinicopathological groups, the researchers built a classifier meant to tell apart patients with distant-metastatic papillary thyroid cancer. The Shannon index was used to assess repertoire diversity, and the Morisita-Horn index was used to assess tumor-blood repertoire similarity. Using fastp at Q25 and MiXCR, TCRdb reprocessed the public reads and kept productive beta chains. The V and J calls come from TCRdb's annotation, not from the publication. For this sample the table gives 7,500 to 9,500 clones, of which 35% were detected only once. The top ten hold under 25% of the sample. None of the patients had been given any treatment before thyroid surgery. Using T-cell receptor beta sequencing, the study looked back at clinical samples from patients collected from the early 2010s to the late 2010s.

This clone came up a few times. Which antigen it targets is not known. Base-call qualities are not available, and no considerably larger clone is one nucleotide away. Sequencing was done on a sample of tumor tissue. The receptor was derived from a female donor with papillary thyroid cancer or a benign thyroid nodule (not recorded which). Some clones in this sample may be carry-over from other donors' samples.

The nucleotide sequence is TGTGCCAGCAGTCCGTGGTACGAGCAGTACTTC. This codes for CASSPWYEQYF. The sequence is built from TRBV7-9 and TRBJ2-7, with the D gene too uncertain to name. Spanning cysteine to phenylalanine, the CDR3 consists of 11 amino acids. The DNA shown is the 33-base CDR3, in frame from base 1. The junction carries 7 bases between V and J, which are trimmed by 6 bases and 4 bases respectively. CDR1 and CDR2 were assigned from the germline V gene (reference sequence) as SEHNR and FQNEAQ.